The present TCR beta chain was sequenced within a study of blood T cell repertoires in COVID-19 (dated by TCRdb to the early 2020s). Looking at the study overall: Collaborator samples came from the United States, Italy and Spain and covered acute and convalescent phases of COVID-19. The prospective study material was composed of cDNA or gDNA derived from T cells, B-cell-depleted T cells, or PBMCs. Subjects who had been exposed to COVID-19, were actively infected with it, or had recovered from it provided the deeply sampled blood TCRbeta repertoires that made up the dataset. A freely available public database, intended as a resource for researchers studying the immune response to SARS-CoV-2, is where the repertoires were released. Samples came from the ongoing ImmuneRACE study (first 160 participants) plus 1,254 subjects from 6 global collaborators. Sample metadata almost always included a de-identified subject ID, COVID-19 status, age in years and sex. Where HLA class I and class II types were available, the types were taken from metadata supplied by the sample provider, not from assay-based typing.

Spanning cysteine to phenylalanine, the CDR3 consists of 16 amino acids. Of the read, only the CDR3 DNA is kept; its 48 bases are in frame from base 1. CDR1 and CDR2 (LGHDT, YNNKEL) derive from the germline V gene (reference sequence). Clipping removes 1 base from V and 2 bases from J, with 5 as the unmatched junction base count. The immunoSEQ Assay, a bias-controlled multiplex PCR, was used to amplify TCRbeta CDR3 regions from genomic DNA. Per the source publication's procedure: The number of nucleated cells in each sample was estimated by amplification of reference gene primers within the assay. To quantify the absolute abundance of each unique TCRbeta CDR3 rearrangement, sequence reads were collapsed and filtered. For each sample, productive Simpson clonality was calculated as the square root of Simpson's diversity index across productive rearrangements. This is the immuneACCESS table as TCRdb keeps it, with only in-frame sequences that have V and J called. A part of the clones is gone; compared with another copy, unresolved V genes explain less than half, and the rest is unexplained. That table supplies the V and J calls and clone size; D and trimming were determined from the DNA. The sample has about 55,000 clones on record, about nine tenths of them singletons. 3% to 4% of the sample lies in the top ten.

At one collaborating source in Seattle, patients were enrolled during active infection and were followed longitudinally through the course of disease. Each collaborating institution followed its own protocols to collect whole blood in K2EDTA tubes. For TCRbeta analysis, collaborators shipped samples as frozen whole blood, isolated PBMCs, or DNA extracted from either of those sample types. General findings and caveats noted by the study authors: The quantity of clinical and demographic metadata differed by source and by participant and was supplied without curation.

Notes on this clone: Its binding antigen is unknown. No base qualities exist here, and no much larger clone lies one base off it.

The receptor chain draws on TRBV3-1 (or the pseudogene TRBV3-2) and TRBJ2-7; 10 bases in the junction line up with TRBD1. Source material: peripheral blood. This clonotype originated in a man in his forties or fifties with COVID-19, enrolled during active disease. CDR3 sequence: CASSQGLGTGAYEQYF. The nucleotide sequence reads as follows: TGTGCCAGCAGCCAAGGGCTCGGGACAGGGGCCTACGAGCAGTACTTC.